A selection of T cell receptor beta chains follows, all from one sample in a study of cytomegalovirus exposure and HLA in healthy donors. Sequencing used immunoSEQ multiplex PCR; TCRdb keeps in-frame clones, though not all of them. There are 100,000 to 150,000 clones in the sample; under 85% occur only once, and under 5% lies in the top ten. Sequenced: PBMCs. These receptors were collected from a male donor in good health and CMV-seropositive. Both conserved end residues are part of each CDR3. The order of the fields is clone size, D gene, V gene, J gene, CDR3 DNA, CDR3 protein. The D gene is left open where the match is weak. Not every row has a clone size; where given, it reads once, few, many or a size class.

size: .; D: .; V: TRBV6-1; J: TRBJ2-3; DNA: TGTGCCAGCAGCCGTCAGTCGACAGATACGCAGTATTTT; CDR3: CASSRQSTDTQYF
size: .; D: .; V: TRBV5-1; J: TRBJ2-7; DNA: TGCGCCAGCAGCTTGGGCAGCTATCGCGGGTCCTACGAGCAGTACTTC; CDR3: CASSLGSYRGSYEQYF
size: .; D: .; V: TRBV2; J: TRBJ1-5; DNA: TGTGCCAGCAGTGAAGCTGGCGACAGGCCAAATCAGCCCCAGCATTTT; CDR3: CASSEAGDRPNQPQHF
size: many; D: .; V: TRBV6-1; J: TRBJ1-2; DNA: TGTGCCAGCAGTGAATTCACCGGGACTCCAGGGGGCTACACCTTC; CDR3: CASSEFTGTPGGYTF
size: once; D: .; V: TRBV6-4; J: TRBJ2-2; DNA: TGTGCCAGCAGTACAGGGAAGGACACCGGGGAGCTGTTTTTT; CDR3: CASSTGKDTGELFF
size: .; D: .; V: TRBV5-1; J: TRBJ1-4; DNA: TGCGCCAGCAGCTTGGCGTCGGCAGGGCTAATCGAAAAACTGTTTTTT; CDR3: CASSLASAGLIEKLFF
size: few; D: .; V: TRBV7-2; J: TRBJ2-1; DNA: TGTGCCAGCAGCTTATTTGCTTTGGACTCCCATAATGAGCAGTTCTTC; CDR3: CASSLFALDSHNEQFF
size: few; D: .; V: TRBV30; J: TRBJ1-2; DNA: TGTGCCTGGAGTTTCTCGAAACATAACTATGGCTACACCTTC; CDR3: CAWSFSKHNYGYTF
size: .; D: TRBD1; V: TRBV16; J: TRBJ2-7; DNA: TGTGCCAGCAGCCAGAGGACAGGGGATTCCTACGAGCAGTACTTC; CDR3: CASSQRTGDSYEQYF
size: .; D: .; V: TRBV11-1; J: TRBJ2-1; DNA: TGTGCCAGCAGCTTAGCGGGAGATTTCAACAGTGAGCAGTTCTTC; CDR3: CASSLAGDFNSEQFF
size: .; D: .; V: TRBV19; J: TRBJ1-5; DNA: TGTGCCAGTAGTATATTACGGGGAAGAGGTAATCAGCCCCAGCATTTT; CDR3: CASSILRGRGNQPQHF
size: .; D: .; V: TRBV28; J: TRBJ2-7; DNA: TGTGCCAGCAGTTTTCAGGGGTCGGGTTACGAGCAGTACTTC; CDR3: CASSFQGSGYEQYF
size: .; D: .; V: TRBV4-2; J: TRBJ2-6; DNA: TGTGCCAGCAGCCAAGAGGAGGAAGGAAGGTCTGGGGCCAACGTCCTGACTTTC; CDR3: CASSQEEEGRSGANVLTF
size: .; D: .; V: TRBV13; J: TRBJ2-7; DNA: TGTGCCAGCAGCTTAGGGAGTGTTCCCGAGCAGTACTTC; CDR3: CASSLGSVPEQYF
size: few; D: .; V: TRBV29-1; J: TRBJ2-6; DNA: TGCAGCGTTGGGCTGTCCGGGGCCAACGTCCTGACTTTC; CDR3: CSVGLSGANVLTF
size: .; D: .; V: TRBV12-5; J: TRBJ1-3; DNA: TGTGCTAGTGGTTTGGGGGGCGCCGGAAACACCATATATTTT; CDR3: CASGLGGAGNTIYF
size: .; D: TRBD2; V: TRBV7-9; J: TRBJ2-3; DNA: TGTGCCAGCAGCCCTGGACTAGCGGTGTACACAGATACGCAGTATTTT; CDR3: CASSPGLAVYTDTQYF
size: .; D: .; V: TRBV7-8; J: TRBJ1-1; DNA: TGTGCCAGCAGCTTAGCGCGGATGAACACTGAAGCTTTCTTT; CDR3: CASSLARMNTEAFF
size: .; D: TRBD2; V: TRBV7-7; J: TRBJ2-2; DNA: TGTGCCAGCAGCTTACTAGCGGGACCGAACACCGGGGAGCTGTTTTTT; CDR3: CASSLLAGPNTGELFF
size: .; D: TRBD1; V: TRBV6-1; J: TRBJ1-1; DNA: TGTGCCAGCAGTGCCGACAGGGTAGCTGAAGCTTTCTTT; CDR3: CASSADRVAEAFF
size: .; D: .; V: TRBV6-6; J: TRBJ1-1; DNA: TGTGCCAGCGAATTGAGTAGGAGGAACACTGAAGCTTTCTTT; CDR3: CASELSRRNTEAFF
size: .; D: .; V: TRBV9; J: TRBJ1-3; DNA: TGTGCCAGCAGCCCCCAGTATGACAGCTCTGGAAACACCATATATTTT; CDR3: CASSPQYDSSGNTIYF
size: .; D: TRBD2; V: TRBV4-1; J: TRBJ2-1; DNA: TGCGCCAGCAGCCATACGGGGGGTAACGGTCAGGGTGAGCAGTTCTTC; CDR3: CASSHTGGNGQGEQFF
size: .; D: TRBD2; V: TRBV7-2; J: TRBJ2-4; DNA: TGTGCCAGCAGCCTCCCGGGGGGGGTTCAGTACTTC; CDR3: CASSLPGGVQYF
size: .; D: .; V: TRBV10-3; J: TRBJ2-5; DNA: TGTGCCATCAGGGGAGACCAGTTGGAGACCCAGTACTTC; CDR3: CAIRGDQLETQYF
size: few; D: TRBD1; V: TRBV5-4; J: TRBJ1-2; DNA: TGTGCCAGCAGCTTAAACTCCAGGGGGCGCCTCCTCTATGGCTACACCTTC; CDR3: CASSLNSRGRLLYGYTF
size: .; D: TRBD2; V: TRBV5-1; J: TRBJ2-3; DNA: TGCGCCAGCAGCTTGGGGCTAGCGGGAGGGGTGACAGATACGCAGTATTTT; CDR3: CASSLGLAGGVTDTQYF
size: .; D: TRBD1; V: TRBV7-9; J: TRBJ2-3; DNA: TGTGCCAGCAGCTTAGGGGTGACAGGGATAACAGATACGCAGTATTTT; CDR3: CASSLGVTGITDTQYF
size: once; D: .; V: TRBV10-3; J: TRBJ1-5; DNA: TGTGCCATCAGTGAGTCCGGGAATCAGCCCCAGCATTTT; CDR3: CAISESGNQPQHF